The sequence of this T cell receptor beta chain was determined in a study of OX40 agonist ivuxolimab in advanced cancers. Clones were read by immunoSEQ multiplex PCR, and TCRdb kept only the in-frame ones, dropping some. The sample shows around 33,000 clones, roughly 80% of them seen only once. Findings and limits, study-wide: Researchers did not determine the expanded peripheral T cells' antigen specificity. CD8+ T cells averaged more expanded clones than CD4+. Also present in some nonresponders was a low level of normalized T-cell clonal expansion.

Of note for this clone: Its antigen is as yet unknown.

The CDR3 sequence is 15 residues long. The germline V gene encodes CDR1 KGHSH and CDR2 LQKENI. V dropped 6 bases and J dropped 4; count of bases not matched to a gene: 8. On cycle 4 day 1 and cycle 7 day 1, as well as at baseline, blood was sampled. The chain is built from TRBV18 and TRBJ2-2; 7 positions agree with TRBD1. This receptor was identified in an adult with an advanced solid tumor such as melanoma, head and neck, liver or kidney cancer. The specimen was CD4+ or CD8+ T cells sorted from blood, collected in a trial of the OX40 agonist ivuxolimab. The DNA for the CDR3 is TGTGCCAGCTCCCCCCGGGACAGTGCCACCGGGGAGCTGTTTTTT. Encoded protein: CASSPRDSATGELFF.